The clone carrying this T cell receptor beta chain was counted ten times or more. The antigen is unknown. Amplified TCR beta CDR3 regions derived from RNA transcripts. The HTBI primer set served for first-round RT-PCR of the TCR CDR3. TCRdb re-called the multiplex PCR reads with MiXCR, one entry per CDR3 protein. The sample lists 350,000 or so distinct CDR3 sequences, approximately 18% occurring once. The data stem from a study of T cells in Graves' hyperthyroidism and ophthalmopathy. Thyroid ultrasound and orbital computed tomography, with clinical symptoms and serum thyroxine and TRAb, informed diagnoses. Study observations and caveats: Most thyroid-expanded clonotypes above 0.001 were also found in blood.

The receptor's source is a middle-aged woman with Graves' ophthalmopathy. The sample consisted of blood.

The CDR3 region is CAWNQGAPGYTF. CDR3 nucleotides: TGTGCCTGGAATCAGGGGGCGCCTGGCTACACCTTC. This sequence joins TRBV30 and TRBJ1-2, with TRBD1 matching 8 bases. The CDR3 sequence is 12 residues long. CDR1 is GTSNPN and CDR2 is SVGIG in the germline V gene (reference sequence). J lost 7 bases, V lost 4 bases, and 5 bases had no gene match.